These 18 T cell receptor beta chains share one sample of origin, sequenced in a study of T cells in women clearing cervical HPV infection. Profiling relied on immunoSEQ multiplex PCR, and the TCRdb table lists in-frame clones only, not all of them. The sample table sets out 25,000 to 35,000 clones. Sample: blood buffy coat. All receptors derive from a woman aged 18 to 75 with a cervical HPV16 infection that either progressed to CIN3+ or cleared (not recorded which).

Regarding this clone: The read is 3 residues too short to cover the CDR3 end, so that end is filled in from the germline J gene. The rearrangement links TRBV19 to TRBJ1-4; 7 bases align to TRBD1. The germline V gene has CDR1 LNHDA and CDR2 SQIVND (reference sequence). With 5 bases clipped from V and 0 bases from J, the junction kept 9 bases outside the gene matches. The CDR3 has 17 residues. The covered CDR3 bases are TGTGCCAGTAGTCCTCAGGACAGGTTTGCAACTAATGAAAAA. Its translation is CASSPQDRFATNEK. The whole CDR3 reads CASSPQDRFATNEKLFF.

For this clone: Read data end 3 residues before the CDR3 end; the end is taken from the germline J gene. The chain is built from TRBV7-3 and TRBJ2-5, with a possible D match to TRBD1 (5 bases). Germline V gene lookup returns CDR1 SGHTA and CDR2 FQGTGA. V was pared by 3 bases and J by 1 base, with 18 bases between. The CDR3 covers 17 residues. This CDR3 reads CASSFVNRDRTQETQYF. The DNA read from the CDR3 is TGTGCCAGCAGCTTTGTAAACCGCGACAGAACCCAAGAGACC.

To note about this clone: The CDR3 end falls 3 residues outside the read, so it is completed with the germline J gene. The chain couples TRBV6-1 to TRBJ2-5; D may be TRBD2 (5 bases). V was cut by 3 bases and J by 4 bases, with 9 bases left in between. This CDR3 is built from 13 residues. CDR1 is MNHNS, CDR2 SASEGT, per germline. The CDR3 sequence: CASSELARETQYF. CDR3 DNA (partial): TGTGCCAGCAGTGAGCTAGCCAGAGAGACC.

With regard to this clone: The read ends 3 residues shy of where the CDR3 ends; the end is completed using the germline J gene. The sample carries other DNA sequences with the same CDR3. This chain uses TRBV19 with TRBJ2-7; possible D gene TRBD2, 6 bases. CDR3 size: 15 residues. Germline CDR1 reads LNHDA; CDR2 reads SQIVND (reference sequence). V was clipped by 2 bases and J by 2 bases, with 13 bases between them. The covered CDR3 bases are TGTGCCAGTAGTATAACCGGGACTGGAACCTACGAG. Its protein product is CASSITGTGTYE. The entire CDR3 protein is CASSITGTGTYEQYF.

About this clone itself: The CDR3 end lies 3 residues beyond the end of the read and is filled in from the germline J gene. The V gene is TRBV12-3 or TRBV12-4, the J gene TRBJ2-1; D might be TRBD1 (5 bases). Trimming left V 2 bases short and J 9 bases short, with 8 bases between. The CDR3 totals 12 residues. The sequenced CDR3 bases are TGTGCCAGCAGTTTAAGGGGATCTGAG. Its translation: CASSLRGSE. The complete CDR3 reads CASSLRGSEQFF.

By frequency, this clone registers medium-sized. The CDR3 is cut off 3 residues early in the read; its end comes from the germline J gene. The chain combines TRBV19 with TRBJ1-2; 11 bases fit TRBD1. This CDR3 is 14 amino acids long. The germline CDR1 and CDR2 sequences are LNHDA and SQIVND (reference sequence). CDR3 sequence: CASSSGQGAADYTF. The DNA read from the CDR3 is TGTGCCAGTAGTAGCGGACAGGGGGCCGCGGAC.

The CDR3 here is CASSYASGGTYNEQFF. Partial CDR3 DNA: TGTGCCAGCAGTTACGCGAGCGGGGGTACCTACAATGAG. This chain joins TRBV6-2 or TRBV6-3 and TRBJ2-1; 8 positions match TRBD2. With the read ending 3 residues before the CDR3 end, the germline J gene is used to fill in that end. In germline, CDR1 is MNHEY, CDR2 SVGEGT. The J segment lost 2 bases and the V segment lost 2 bases, leaving 5 bases of the junction unmatched. The length of the CDR3 is 16 residues.

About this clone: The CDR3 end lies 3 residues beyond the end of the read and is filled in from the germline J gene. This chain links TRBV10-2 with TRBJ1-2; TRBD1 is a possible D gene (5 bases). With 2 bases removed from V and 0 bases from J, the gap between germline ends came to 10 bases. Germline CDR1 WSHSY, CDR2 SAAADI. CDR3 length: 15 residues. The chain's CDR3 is CASSEEGLANYGYTF. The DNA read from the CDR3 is TGCGCCAGCAGTGAGGAGGGGCTAGCTAACTATGGC.

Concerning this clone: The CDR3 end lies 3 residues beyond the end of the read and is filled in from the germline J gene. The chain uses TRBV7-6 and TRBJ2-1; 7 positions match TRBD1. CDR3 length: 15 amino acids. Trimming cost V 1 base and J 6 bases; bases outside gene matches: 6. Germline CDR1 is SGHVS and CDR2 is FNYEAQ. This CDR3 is CASSLGGGVSNEQFF. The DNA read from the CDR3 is TGTGCCAGCAGCTTAGGAGGGGGCGTTTCCAATGAG.

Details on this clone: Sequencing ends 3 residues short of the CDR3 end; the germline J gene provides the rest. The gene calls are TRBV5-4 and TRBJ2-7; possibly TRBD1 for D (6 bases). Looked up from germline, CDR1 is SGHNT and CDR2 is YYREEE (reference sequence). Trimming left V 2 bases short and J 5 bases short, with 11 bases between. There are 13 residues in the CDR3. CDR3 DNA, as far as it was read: TGTGCCAGCAGCTTTCAGGGGCAGGACGAG. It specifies CASSFQGQDE. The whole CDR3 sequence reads CASSFQGQDEQYF.

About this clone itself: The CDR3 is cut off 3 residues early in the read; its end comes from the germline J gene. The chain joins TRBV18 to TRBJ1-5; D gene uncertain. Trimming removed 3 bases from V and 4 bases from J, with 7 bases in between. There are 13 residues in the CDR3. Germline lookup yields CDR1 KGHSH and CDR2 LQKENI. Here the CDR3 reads CASSPGPNQPQHF. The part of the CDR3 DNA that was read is TGTGCCAGCTCACCTGGGCCTAATCAGCCC.

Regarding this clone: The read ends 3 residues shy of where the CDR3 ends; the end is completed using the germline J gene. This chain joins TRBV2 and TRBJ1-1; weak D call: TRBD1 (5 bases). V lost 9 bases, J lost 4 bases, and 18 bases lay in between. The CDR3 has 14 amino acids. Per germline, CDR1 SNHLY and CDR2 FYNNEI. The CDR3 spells CARIVPTVRTEAFF. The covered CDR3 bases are TGTGCCAGGATCGTGCCGACAGTACGCACTGAA.

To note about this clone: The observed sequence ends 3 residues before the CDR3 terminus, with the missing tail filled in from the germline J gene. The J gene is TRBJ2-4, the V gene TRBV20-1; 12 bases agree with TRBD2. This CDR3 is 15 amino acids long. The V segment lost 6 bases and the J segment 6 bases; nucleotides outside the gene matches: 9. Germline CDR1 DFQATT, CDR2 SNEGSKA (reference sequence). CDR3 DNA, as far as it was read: TGCAGTGCGGGAAGAAGGACTAGCGGGATAAACATT. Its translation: CSAGRRTSGINI. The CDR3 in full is CSAGRRTSGINIQYF.

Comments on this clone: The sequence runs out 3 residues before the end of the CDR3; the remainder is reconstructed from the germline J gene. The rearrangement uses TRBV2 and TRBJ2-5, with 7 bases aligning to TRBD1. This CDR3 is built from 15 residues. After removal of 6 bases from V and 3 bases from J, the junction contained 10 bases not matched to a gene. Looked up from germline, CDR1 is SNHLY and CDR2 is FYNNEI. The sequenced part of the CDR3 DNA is TGTGCCAGCAGGCAAACCGGGACAGAGAAAGAGACC. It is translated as CASRQTGTEKET. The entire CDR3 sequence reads CASRQTGTEKETQYF.

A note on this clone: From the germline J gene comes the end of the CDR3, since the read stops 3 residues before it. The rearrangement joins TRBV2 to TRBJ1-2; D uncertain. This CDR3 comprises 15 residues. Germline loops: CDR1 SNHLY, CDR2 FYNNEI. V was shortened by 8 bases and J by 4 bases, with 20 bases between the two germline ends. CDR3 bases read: TGTGCCAGCGACGCAGGTTCCCGTTCTCGCTATGGC. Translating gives CASDAGSRSRYG. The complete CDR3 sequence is CASDAGSRSRYGYTF.

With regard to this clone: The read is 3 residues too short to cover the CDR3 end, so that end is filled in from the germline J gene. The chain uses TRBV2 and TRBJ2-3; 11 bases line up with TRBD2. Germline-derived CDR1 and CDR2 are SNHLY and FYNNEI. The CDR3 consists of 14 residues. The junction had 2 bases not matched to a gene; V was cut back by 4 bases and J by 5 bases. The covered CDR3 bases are TGTGCCAGCAGTGGACTAGCGGGAAGAGATACG. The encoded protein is CASSGLAGRDT. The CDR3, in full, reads CASSGLAGRDTQYF.

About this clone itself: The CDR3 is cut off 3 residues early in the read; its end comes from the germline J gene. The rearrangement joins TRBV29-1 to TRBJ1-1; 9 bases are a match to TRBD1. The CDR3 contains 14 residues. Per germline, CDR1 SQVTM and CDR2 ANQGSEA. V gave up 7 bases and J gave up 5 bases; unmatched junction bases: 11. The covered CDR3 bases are TGCAGCGCGGGGAAGGGACAGGGAGGAACTGAA. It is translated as CSAGKGQGGTE. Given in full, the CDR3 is CSAGKGQGGTEAFF.

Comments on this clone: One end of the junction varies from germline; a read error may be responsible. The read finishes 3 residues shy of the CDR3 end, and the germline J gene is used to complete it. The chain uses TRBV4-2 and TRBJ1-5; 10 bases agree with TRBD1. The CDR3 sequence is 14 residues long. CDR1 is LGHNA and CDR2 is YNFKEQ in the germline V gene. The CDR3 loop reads CASSQGQGDQPQHF. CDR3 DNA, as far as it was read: TGCGCCAGCAGCCAAGGACAGGGGGATCAGCCC.